These 14 T cell receptor beta chains share one sample of origin, sequenced in a study of T cell repertoires in cytomegalovirus infection (dated by TCRdb to the late 2010s). No antigen has been assigned to these receptors. Reading the label with the study, this specimen's treatment or condition is: in vitro stimulation with specific CMV peptide epitopes to enrich CMV-specific T cells. Sequenced using an Illumina HiSeq 1500. Through fastp at Q25 and MiXCR, TCRdb rebuilt clones from the public reads, retaining in-frame beta chains. CDR3 protein sequences are deduplicated, and each keeps its most common genes and DNA. This sample has about 150,000 distinct CDR3 sequences in its table, and around 32% of those were observed once. The ten largest make up roughly 51% of the sample. Sample: CD8+ T cells from cultured PBMCs, taken from culture after CMV antigen stimulation. These TCRs come from a human donor in good health (CMV status not recorded). Some clones in this sample may be carry-over from other donors' samples.

V gene TRBV2 combines with J gene TRBJ2-2; 9 bases align to TRBD2. The CDR3 extends over 16 amino acids. CDR1 is SNHLY and CDR2 is FYNNEI in the germline V gene. V was pared by 3 bases and J by 4 bases, with 6 bases of the junction left unmatched. The CDR3, as DNA: TGTGCCAGCAGTGATTGGCGGGGGGGCAGCACCGGGGAGCTGTTTTTT. Amino acid sequence: CASSDWRGGSTGELFF.

The chain joins TRBV14 to TRBJ1-4; D call uncertain. Between the trimmed V and J ends, which lost 3 bases and 4 bases, there was a span of 6 bases. Per the germline V gene, CDR1 is SGHDN and CDR2 is FVKESK. This CDR3 is 13 amino acids long. The chain's CDR3 is CASSHLGNEKLFF. CDR3 nucleotides: TGTGCCAGCAGCCATTTGGGTAATGAAAAACTGTTTTTT.

This clonotype was counted only a few times. The chain combines TRBV27 with TRBJ1-2; tentative D call: TRBD1 (6 bases). Trimming took 3 bases from V and 2 from J, leaving 13 bases between them. This CDR3 is 15 amino acids long. Germline V lookup: CDR1 MNHEY, CDR2 SMNVEV (reference sequence). CDR3: CASSLMAGANYGYTF. The CDR3 region has the DNA TGTGCCAGCAGTTTGATGGCAGGGGCCAACTATGGCTACACCTTC.

There are a few counts of this clonotype. The chain employs TRBV7-2 and TRBJ1-5; weak D call: TRBD1 (6 bases). Trimming took off 1 base at V and 6 bases at J, with 10 bases between the two ends. The CDR3 sequence is 14 residues long. Germline V gene data show CDR1 as SGHTA and CDR2 as FQGNSA. In nucleotides, the CDR3 is TGTGCCAGCAGCTTAGATGCAGGGGTTCAGCCCCAGCATTTT. Translation gives CASSLDAGVQPQHF.

The gene calls are TRBV6-5 and TRBJ2-7, with D possibly TRBD1 on 6 matching bases. V was trimmed by 3 bases and J by 3 bases, leaving 12 bases between them. The CDR3 spans 14 residues. CDR1 is MNHEY, CDR2 SVGAGI, per germline. The CDR3 loop is CASSYQGSLYEQYF. CDR3 DNA: TGTGCCAGCAGTTATCAGGGGAGCCTCTACGAGCAGTACTTC.

The V and J genes are TRBV27 and TRBJ1-5; the match to TRBD1 covers 10 bases. The CDR3 is 15 amino acids. Per the germline V gene, CDR1 is MNHEY and CDR2 is SMNVEV (reference sequence). V trimming: 5 bases; J trimming: 5 bases; junction bases outside the gene matches: 6. As DNA, the CDR3 is TGTGCCAGCAGTCGAGGACAGGGGGGTTATCAGCCCCAGCATTTT. It translates to CASSRGQGGYQPQHF.

J is TRBJ1-5 and V is TRBV7-9, with D unresolved. The CDR3 is 15 amino acids. Germline CDR1 reads SEHNR; CDR2 reads FQNEAQ (reference sequence). Trimming cost V 4 bases and J 0 bases, with 10 bases left between them. CDR3: CASSSHPDSNQPQHF. The CDR3, as DNA: TGTGCCAGCAGCTCCCACCCAGATAGCAATCAGCCCCAGCATTTT.

This clonotype came up many times. The V and J genes are TRBV7-9 and TRBJ2-1, with TRBD2 identical over 7 bases. Germline loops: CDR1 SEHNR, CDR2 FQNEAQ (reference sequence). The length of the CDR3 is 19 residues. The V and J ends lost 5 bases and 4 bases, in that order; junction bases with no gene match: 20. The CDR3 reads CASSHIGGGEFPFYNEQFF. CDR3 DNA: TGTGCCAGCAGCCACATAGGCGGGGGAGAGTTTCCCTTTTACAATGAGCAGTTCTTC.

CDR3 residues: CASSLAFDGPPLHF. CDR3 in DNA: TGCGCCAGCAGCTTGGCTTTCGACGGGCCACCCCTCCACTTT. The rearrangement uses TRBV5-1 and TRBJ1-6; D is unresolved. Germline V gene lookup returns CDR1 SGHRS and CDR2 YFSETQ. Between the trimmed V and J ends, which lost 0 bases and 11 bases, there was a span of 12 bases. The CDR3 covers 14 residues.

The chain is built from TRBV27 and TRBJ2-3; D remains ambiguous. CDR1 and CDR2 from the germline V gene are MNHEY and SMNVEV (reference sequence). This CDR3 contains 13 residues. Trimming took off 11 bases at V and 2 bases at J, with 14 bases between the two ends. CDR3 loop: CASQSGFTDTQYF. DNA of the CDR3: TGTGCCTCCCAATCTGGCTTCACAGATACGCAGTATTTT.

This clonotype has only a few counts. The rearrangement uses TRBV7-6 and TRBJ2-7, with 9 nucleotides matching TRBD1. Per the germline V gene, CDR1 is SGHVS and CDR2 is FNYEAQ. The V and J ends lost 5 bases and 6 bases, in that order; junction bases with no gene match: 5. This CDR3 comprises 13 residues. Here the CDR3 reads CASSAGQGGEQYF. The DNA for the CDR3 is TGTGCCAGCAGCGCGGGACAGGGAGGCGAGCAGTACTTC.

This clonotype was seen more than once but under ten times. The V call is TRBV7-6, the J call TRBJ1-1, with 8 bases lining up with TRBD1. V shed 5 bases and J 7 bases; nucleotides not matched to a gene: 3. Germline assignment: CDR1 SGHVS and CDR2 FNYEAQ. The CDR3 contains 12 residues. The CDR3 region has the DNA TGTGCCAGCAGCGTGACAGGGGTTGAAGCTTTCTTT. Translated: CASSVTGVEAFF.

This clonotype was counted ten times or more. The chain couples TRBV19 to TRBJ1-1, with D uncertain. Trimming removed 1 base at V and 8 bases at J, with 8 bases between. Germline V gene lookup returns CDR1 LNHDA and CDR2 SQIVND (reference sequence). CDR3 size: 12 residues. The CDR3 here is CASSIGPGEAFF. In DNA form, the CDR3 reads TGTGCCAGTAGTATAGGGCCCGGGGAAGCTTTCTTT.

V and J are TRBV7-6 and TRBJ2-2, with D possibly being TRBD1 or TRBD2 (5 bases each). CDR1 is SGHVS, CDR2 FNYEAQ, per germline. The V and J ends lost 8 bases and 5 bases respectively, with 15 bases between them. This CDR3 spans 14 amino acids. The CDR3 DNA sequence: TGTGCCAGCGAGGGACGGTTGGTTACCGGGGAGCTGTTTTTT. Translation gives CASEGRLVTGELFF.